Listed here are 14 T cell receptor beta chains from one sample, sequenced in a study of CD8+CD57+ T cells in acquired aplastic anemia. Individuals selected for sequencing had exhibited CD8+CD57+ cell expansion on flow cytometry. For CDR3 and TCR beta VDJ profiling, genomic DNA was the template used. TCRdb itself ran the reads through MiXCR, one entry per CDR3 protein. The repertoire holds 150,000 to 180,000 distinct CDR3 sequences, with roughly 54% as singletons. The sequenced sample consisted of sorted CD4+, CD8+, or CD8+CD57+ T cells (not recorded which) from PBMCs. The origin of the receptors is a human donor with aplastic anemia.

The chain recombines TRBV20-1 with TRBJ2-1; possibly TRBD2 for D (6 bases). Trimming removed 6 bases at V and 5 bases at J, with 11 bases between. The CDR3 consists of 12 residues. Germline-derived CDR1 and CDR2 are DFQATT and SNEGSKA (reference sequence). The DNA of the CDR3 is TGCAGTGCGCGGGGACCAGACAATGAGCAGTTCTTC. Translated, it gives CSARGPDNEQFF.

V and J are TRBV20-1 and TRBJ1-3, with D possibly matching TRBD1 (5 bases). Germline V gene lookup returns CDR1 DFQATT and CDR2 SNEGSKA (reference sequence). Trimming stripped 7 bases from V and 0 bases from J, with 25 bases between. CDR3 length equals 18 residues. CDR3 DNA: TGCAGTGTTCTTGGCCCTCTTGCAGGGTCGGACTCTGGAAACACCATATATTTT. Residues: CSVLGPLAGSDSGNTIYF.

This clonotype was counted ten times or more. The chain recombines TRBV7-8 with TRBJ2-5, with TRBD1 identical over 9 bases. CDR1 and CDR2 (germline): SGHVS, FQNEAQ. With 7 bases clipped from V and 4 bases from J, the junction kept 10 bases outside the gene matches. This CDR3 spans 15 amino acids. The CDR3 DNA sequence: TGTGCCAGCAATAATTGGGACAGGGTTGGAGAGACCCAGTACTTC. The encoded protein is CASNNWDRVGETQYF. Combining the CDR3 with reference TRBV7-8 and TRBJ2-5 gives the whole variable domain GAGVSQSPRYKVAKRGQDVALRCDPISGHVSLFWYQQALGQGPEFLTYFQNEAQLDKSGLPSDRFFAERPEGSVSTLKIQRTQQEDSAVYLCASNNWDRVGETQYFGPGTRLLVL.

This clonotype was picked up many times. The V and J genes are TRBV6-5 and TRBJ2-7, with 7 nucleotides matching TRBD2. The CDR3 is made up of 16 amino acids. The J segment lost 2 bases and the V segment lost 0 bases, leaving 7 bases of the junction unmatched. Germline CDR1 and CDR2: MNHEY and SVGAGI. CDR3 amino acids: CASSYSSGEEAYEQYF. The CDR3, as DNA: TGTGCCAGCAGTTACTCGAGCGGGGAGGAGGCCTACGAGCAGTACTTC.

The V call is TRBV7-3, the J call TRBJ2-7; D is uncertain. Trimming took off 7 bases at V and 2 bases at J, with 9 bases between the two ends. Per the germline V gene, CDR1 is SGHTA and CDR2 is FQGTGA. The CDR3 runs 12 residues. CDR3 in amino acids: CASTYRPYEQYF. In DNA form, the CDR3 reads TGTGCCAGCACCTACCGGCCCTACGAGCAGTACTTC.

The chain couples TRBV20-1 to TRBJ2-1; D not resolved. The germline V gene has CDR1 DFQATT and CDR2 SNEGSKA (reference sequence). The CDR3 length is 11 residues. V lost 5 bases, J lost 7 bases, and 9 bases lay in between. The CDR3 DNA reads as TGCAGTGCTCCATCCATGAATGAGCAGTTCTTC. It translates to CSAPSMNEQFF.

This clonotype was counted ten times or more. The V and J genes are TRBV19 and TRBJ2-1; D ambiguous. Trimming cost V 10 bases and J 4 bases, with 5 bases left between them. This CDR3 region has 10 residues. The V gene's germline CDR1 is LNHDA and CDR2 SQIVND (reference sequence). As DNA, the CDR3 is TGTGCCACTTCGTACAATGAGCAGTTCTTC. Protein product: CATSYNEQFF.

This clonotype was seen repeatedly, ten times or more. The J gene is TRBJ2-7, the V gene TRBV27; D ambiguous. Germline V gene data show CDR1 as MNHEY and CDR2 as SMNVEV (reference sequence). V lost 0 bases and J 4 bases, leaving 10 bases between the germline ends. The CDR3 is 14 residues long. The CDR3 here is CASSLSSRPYEQYF. The CDR3 DNA reads as TGTGCCAGCAGTTTATCCTCAAGACCATACGAGCAGTACTTC.

This clonotype has ten or more counts. The V call is TRBV7-2, the J call TRBJ2-7; 9 nucleotides match TRBD2. Germline trimming cut 1 base from V and 0 bases from J; bases unmatched to any gene: 1. The germline V gene has CDR1 SGHTA and CDR2 FQGNSA. The CDR3 has 15 residues. The DNA of the CDR3 is TGTGCCAGCAGCTTAGAAGCGGGGGGCTCCTACGAGCAGTACTTC. This gives the protein CASSLEAGGSYEQYF.

On this clonotype itself: Mismatch with germline at one junction end may stem from a read error. V gene TRBV7-9 combines with J gene TRBJ2-7; D remains unclear. There are 13 residues in the CDR3. Germline values: CDR1 SEHNR, CDR2 FQNEAQ (reference sequence). This chain's CDR3 is CATSARLGYEQYF. CDR3 bases: TGTGCCACCAGCGCAAGGCTCGGATACGAGCAGTACTTC.

This clonotype was seen a handful of times. The chain recombines TRBV2 with TRBJ2-7, with 7 positions matching TRBD1. V trimming: 7 bases; J trimming: 0 bases; junction bases outside the gene matches: 9. Germline CDR1 and CDR2: SNHLY and FYNNEI. This CDR3 has 15 residues. The CDR3 DNA is TGTGCCAGCACCGAGGACAGGTTGAGCTCCTACGAGCAGTACTTC. Amino acid sequence: CASTEDRLSSYEQYF. The entire variable domain, with the rest obtained from reference TRBV2 and TRBJ2-7, is as follows: EPEVTQTPSHQVTQMGQEVILRCVPISNHLYFYWYRQILGQKVEFLVSFYNNEISEKSEIFDDQFSVERPDGSNFTLKIRSTKLEDSAMYFCASTEDRLSSYEQYFGPGTRLTVT.

This clonotype was counted a few times. The chain recombines TRBV25-1 with TRBJ2-5; D not certain. V dropped 9 bases and J dropped 5 bases, with 10 bases sitting between them. The germline V gene has CDR1 MGHDK and CDR2 SYGVNS. The CDR3 covers 11 residues. Written as DNA, the CDR3 is TGTGCCAGGAGACCGGGTGAGACCCAGTACTTC. Translating it yields CARRPGETQYF.

This chain connects TRBV6-4 to TRBJ2-7, with TRBD2 identical over 14 bases. The CDR3 has 15 amino acids. The trim removed 5 bases at V and 3 bases at J, leaving 3 bases unmatched. Per germline, CDR1 MRHNA and CDR2 SNTAGT. The CDR3 protein is CASSRTSGGFYEQYF. The CDR3 DNA reads as TGTGCCAGCAGTCGGACTAGCGGGGGGTTCTACGAGCAGTACTTC.

This chain links TRBV15 with TRBJ2-2; 7 bases match TRBD2. Trimming removed 1 base from V and 3 bases from J; junction bases left unmatched: 5. This CDR3 comprises 16 residues. The V gene's germline CDR1 is LNHNV and CDR2 YYDKDF (reference sequence). CDR3 sequence (DNA): TGTGCCACCAGCAGAGTAGAGGGGAGGGACACCGGGGAGCTGTTTTTT. Translating it yields CATSRVEGRDTGELFF.